This T cell receptor (beta chain) was recovered during a study of PD-1 blockade in classical Hodgkin lymphoma. Study-wide results and caveats: The drivers behind the repertoire differences, possibly disease activity or prior therapy, remain undefined. TCR diversity at baseline was reported to be reduced in newly diagnosed patients relative to healthy donors. Unlike CD8+ TCR diversity, which did not rise significantly by C4D1, CD4+ TCR diversity did.

V lost 3 bases and J 0 bases, leaving 12 bases between the germline ends. CDR3 length equals 16 residues. From germline, CDR1 is SGHAT and CDR2 FQNNGV. Comment on this clone: The antigen is not known.

The table came from immunoSEQ multiplex PCR; TCRdb's copy has only in-frame clones and leaves some out. The sample shows roughly 50,000 clones, 85% to 90% of them seen only once. Time point reported: cycle 4 day 1 (C4D1), after five to seven weeks of nivolumab. No patient escaped relapse after autologous stem cell transplantation, and brentuximab vedotin exposure varied. Complete response, partial response or progressive disease made up the best responses. The TCR comes from a human donor with classical Hodgkin lymphoma. Specimen: peripheral blood mononuclear cells (PBMCs), collected before the fourth cycle of nivolumab. The chain couples TRBV11-2 to TRBJ1-3; the D is unclear. CDR3 protein: CASSFPGGYSGNTIYF. CDR3 sequence (DNA): TGTGCCAGCAGCTTCCCGGGCGGCTACTCTGGAAACACCATATATTTT.